This passage covers 23 T cell receptor beta chains from one sample sequenced in a study of blood T cell repertoires in COVID-19. The table came from immunoSEQ multiplex PCR; TCRdb's copy has only in-frame clones and leaves some out. Here the sample spans fewer than 450,000 clones, less than 90% being singletons. What was sequenced was PBMCs or T cells enriched from blood (not recorded which). Receptor source: a woman in her 30s who had recovered from COVID-19.

The chain recombines TRBV20-1 with TRBJ1-6; unclear D gene. CDR1 is DFQATT, CDR2 SNEGSKA, per germline (reference sequence). The V end lost 3 bases, the J end lost 6 bases, and 18 bases lay between the germline ends. This CDR3 has 16 residues. The chain's CDR3 is CSASTSARSLNSPLHF. CDR3 DNA: TGCAGTGCTAGTACCTCCGCAAGGAGCCTTAATTCACCCCTCCACTTT.

CDR3 DNA sequence: TGTGCCAGCAGTTTAGGGGCCGGCCCGAGCAATCAGCCCCAGCATTTT. Translating gives CASSLGAGPSNQPQHF. This chain uses TRBV27 with TRBJ1-5, with D tentatively TRBD1 (5 bases). The germline gives CDR1 MNHEY, CDR2 SMNVEV (reference sequence). The CDR3 extends over 16 amino acids. Trimming took 2 bases from V and 1 from J, leaving 12 bases between them.

The CDR3 sequence is CASSDASAGQGFGQYF. In nucleotides, the CDR3 is TGTGCCAGCAGTGATGCTTCTGCGGGACAGGGATTCGGGCAGTACTTC. The genes are TRBV25-1 and TRBJ2-7, with TRBD1 matching 9 bases. Germline V gene sequence: CDR1 MGHDK, CDR2 SYGVNS. This CDR3 has 16 amino acids. The V segment lost 3 bases and the J segment 9 bases; nucleotides outside the gene matches: 15.

The V call is TRBV2, the J call TRBJ2-3; D might be TRBD1 (5 bases). This CDR3 has 11 amino acids. The V and J ends lost 7 bases and 6 bases respectively, with 8 bases between them. The germline CDR1 and CDR2 sequences are SNHLY and FYNNEI. This chain's CDR3 is CASTKGDTQYF. The CDR3, as DNA: TGTGCCAGCACCAAGGGGGATACGCAGTATTTT.

The chain recombines TRBV7-9 with TRBJ1-2; 11 bases are a match to TRBD1. CDR3 length equals 14 residues. In germline, CDR1 is SEHNR, CDR2 FQNEAQ (reference sequence). The junction had 5 bases not matched to a gene; V was cut back by 5 bases and J by 6 bases. CDR3 loop: CASSPGQGGHGYTF. DNA of the CDR3: TGTGCCAGCAGCCCGGGACAGGGGGGACATGGCTACACCTTC.

V gene TRBV7-9 combines with J gene TRBJ1-1; D is unresolved. Germline values: CDR1 SEHNR, CDR2 FQNEAQ (reference sequence). V lost 3 bases and J lost 3, with 5 bases in between. The CDR3 is made up of 12 amino acids. CDR3 sequence (DNA): TGTGCCAGCAGCTTCGAGGACACTGAAGCTTTCTTT. Translation: CASSFEDTEAFF.

The chain employs TRBV7-9 and TRBJ2-1, with D unresolved. The V end lost 7 bases, the J end lost 7 bases, and 11 bases lay between the germline ends. The germline V gene has CDR1 SEHNR and CDR2 FQNEAQ (reference sequence). The CDR3 has 12 amino acids. In DNA form, the CDR3 reads TGTGCCAGCAACTATCTTGGTAATGAGCAGTTCTTC. Amino acid sequence: CASNYLGNEQFF.

This CDR3 is CSCLDPGLAELEQFF. The CDR3 coding sequence is TGCAGTTGCCTCGACCCGGGACTAGCGGAGCTTGAGCAGTTCTTC. V and J are TRBV29-1 and TRBJ2-1; 11 nucleotides match TRBD2. This CDR3 is built from 15 residues. The germline V gene has CDR1 SQVTM and CDR2 ANQGSEA.

The genes are TRBV5-1 and TRBJ1-3, with 10 bases that match TRBD1. CDR3 size: 20 residues. V dropped 0 bases and J dropped 2; count of bases not matched to a gene: 14. The germline V gene has CDR1 SGHRS and CDR2 YFSETQ. The CDR3 loop reads CASSLAELWGQGTAGNTIYF. CDR3 bases: TGCGCCAGCAGCTTGGCCGAGTTATGGGGACAGGGGACGGCTGGAAACACCATATATTTT.

This clone was seen once. Here the CDR3 DNA reads TGCGCCAGCAGCCAAGGGGGACAGGGGCGAGGGGACACCATATATTTT. Amino acid sequence: CASSQGGQGRGDTIYF. The chain recombines TRBV4-3 with TRBJ1-3, with 10 bases that match TRBD1. The CDR3 contains 16 residues. J gave up 8 bases and V 1 base, and 8 bases lay outside the gene matches. The germline V gene has CDR1 LGHNA and CDR2 YSLEER.

This clone was found once. The chain has TRBV6-1 and TRBJ1-6; D gene unclear. V dropped 2 bases and J dropped 6 bases, with 14 bases sitting between them. The CDR3 is made up of 16 amino acids. Germline V gene sequence: CDR1 MNHNS, CDR2 SASEGT. The CDR3 nucleotides are TGTGCCAGCAGTGAATCCCGCTCAGGAGGTAATTCACCCCTCCACTTT. It yields the protein CASSESRSGGNSPLHF.

The V call is TRBV2, the J call TRBJ1-6; D is undetermined. Germline V gives CDR1 SNHLY, CDR2 FYNNEI. Trimming took 3 bases from V and 7 from J, leaving 13 bases between them. The CDR3 contains 15 residues. The CDR3 nucleotides are TGTGCCAGCAGTGATAGTCGGGGTATCAATTCACCCCTCCACTTT. Its translation: CASSDSRGINSPLHF.

This chain links TRBV12-2 with TRBJ2-5; whether TRBD2, the table's D call, matches the DNA was not checked. TRBV12-2 is recorded as a pseudogene. CDR3 length: 11 amino acids. In DNA form, the CDR3 reads TGTGCAAGTTTGGGGGGGGAGACCCAGTACTTC. Its translation: CASLGGETQYF.

The chain is built from TRBV5-1 and TRBJ2-5, with 10 bases matching TRBD1. The germline gives CDR1 SGHRS, CDR2 YFSETQ. V was clipped by 3 bases and J by 4 bases; unmatched bases: 6. CDR3 length: 15 residues. CDR3 sequence reads: CASSSTGGLAETQYF. The CDR3, as DNA: TGCGCCAGCAGCTCGACAGGGGGCTTAGCAGAGACCCAGTACTTC.

The genes are TRBV10-3 and TRBJ1-2; D not resolved. V lost 6 bases to trimming and J lost 0 bases, with 14 bases between them. The CDR3 contains 15 residues. Germline V lookup: CDR1 ENHRY, CDR2 SYGVKD. CDR3 in DNA: TGTGCCATCAGGACCCGAACAGACACTAACTATGGCTACACCTTC. This encodes CAIRTRTDTNYGYTF.

The V and J genes are TRBV28 and TRBJ2-3; the D is unclear. The CDR3 extends over 13 amino acids. V lost 3 bases and J 7 bases, leaving 11 bases between the germline ends. CDR1 MDHEN and CDR2 SYDVKM come from the germline V gene. The CDR3, as DNA: TGTGCCAGCAGTTTCATTAGCCCGAATACGCAGTATTTT. Amino acids: CASSFISPNTQYF.

The rearrangement links TRBV5-1 to TRBJ2-1, with 8 bases aligning to TRBD2. The CDR3 is 14 amino acids. CDR1 and CDR2 (germline): SGHRS, YFSETQ. After removal of 2 bases from V and 9 bases from J, the junction contained 7 bases not matched to a gene. CDR3 nucleotide sequence: TGCGCCAGCAGCTTTAGTAGCGGGGCCGGTGAGCAGTTCTTC. It yields the protein CASSFSSGAGEQFF.

This chain links TRBV4-2 with TRBJ2-5; the D gene is possibly TRBD1 (5 bases). V lost 1 base to trimming and J lost 1 base, with 7 bases between them. The germline V gene encodes CDR1 LGHNA and CDR2 YNFKEQ. This CDR3 region has 14 residues. The CDR3 region has the DNA TGTGCCAGCAGCCAAGTAGGGGCCCAAGAGACCCAGTACTTC. This codes for CASSQVGAQETQYF.

The chain couples TRBV7-9 to TRBJ1-5; D may be TRBD1 (5 bases). Germline V CDR1 and CDR2: SEHNR, FQNEAQ (reference sequence). This CDR3 has 16 residues. Trimming left V 0 bases short and J 7 bases short, with 16 bases between. This chain's CDR3 is CASSLAGEGFWQPQHF. CDR3 DNA sequence: TGTGCCAGCAGCTTAGCGGGGGAGGGATTTTGGCAGCCCCAGCATTTT.

The J gene is TRBJ2-5, the V gene TRBV25-1, with D possibly TRBD2 on 7 matching bases. V was cut by 0 bases and J by 6 bases, with 17 bases left in between. The CDR3 consists of 16 residues. Looked up from germline, CDR1 is MGHDK and CDR2 is SYGVNS. In nucleotides, the CDR3 is TGTGCCAGCAGTGAATACTCGAGGGGGGGCGAGAAGACCCAGTACTTC. Protein product: CASSEYSRGGEKTQYF.

This CDR3 is CASSLSQGSMNTEAFF. CDR3 DNA sequence: TGTGCCAGCAGTTTATCACAGGGATCGATGAACACTGAAGCTTTCTTT. This chain joins TRBV27 and TRBJ1-1, with TRBD1 as a possible D gene (6 bases). The CDR3 is made up of 16 amino acids. Trimming stripped 0 bases from V and 0 bases from J, with 11 bases between. CDR1 is MNHEY, CDR2 SMNVEV, per germline (reference sequence).

The V call is TRBV28, the J call TRBJ1-2; D call uncertain. Trimming stripped 6 bases from V and 1 base from J, with 15 bases between. This CDR3 contains 15 residues. Germline V gene lookup returns CDR1 MDHEN and CDR2 SYDVKM. CDR3 sequence reads: CASSPWRAYNYGYTF. In DNA, the CDR3 is TGTGCCAGCAGCCCCTGGAGGGCATATAACTATGGCTACACCTTC.

The gene calls are TRBV19 and TRBJ2-1, with 10 nucleotides matching TRBD1. The trim removed 5 bases at V and 4 bases at J, leaving 5 bases unmatched. CDR3 length: 15 residues. Germline loops: CDR1 LNHDA, CDR2 SQIVND (reference sequence). CDR3 DNA: TGTGCCAGTAGTCCCAGGGACAGGGGATACAATGAGCAGTTCTTC. Residues: CASSPRDRGYNEQFF.